These T cell receptor beta chains were read from a single sample in a study of T-cell memory formation after mild COVID-19. One entry per CDR3 protein results from TCRdb running MiXCR on the 5' RACE reads. In the table there are nearly 200,000 distinct CDR3 sequences, approximately 20% of which are singletons. The source material was PBMCs or a T cell subset sorted from them (not recorded which). The origin of the receptors is an adult woman who had mild COVID-19 (a few samples of this study predate the infection). Cell type and time point are not known. Each CDR3 is given with its conserved first and last residue. Fields, in order: clone size, V gene, J gene, D gene, CDR3 DNA, CDR3 protein. A D gene is named only where the DNA matches it firmly. For some rows the clone size is stated as once, few or many, or as a class when expanded; others skip it.

clone size: once; V gene: TRBV18; J gene: TRBJ1-1; D gene: TRBD1; CDR3 DNA: TGTGCCAGCTCACCCGGGACAGGGCTTAACACTGAAGCTTTCTTT; CDR3 protein: CASSPGTGLNTEAFF
clone size: many; V gene: TRBV5-1; J gene: TRBJ2-5; D gene: -; CDR3 DNA: TGCGCCAGCAGCTTGGAGGCGTCGGGACTTCGTCAAGAGACCCAGTACTTC; CDR3 protein: CASSLEASGLRQETQYF
clone size: few; V gene: TRBV24-1; J gene: TRBJ2-3; D gene: -; CDR3 DNA: TGTGCCACCAGTGATTTCGATGGGCTCACAGATACGCAGTATTTT; CDR3 protein: CATSDFDGLTDTQYF
clone size: few; V gene: TRBV12-3/TRBV12-4; J gene: TRBJ1-2; D gene: -; CDR3 DNA: TGTGCCAGCAGTTTAGTGTCTCCGGGGTGGGGCTACACCTTC; CDR3 protein: CASSLVSPGWGYTF
clone size: few; V gene: TRBV7-2; J gene: TRBJ2-5; D gene: TRBD1; CDR3 DNA: TGTGCCAGCAGCTCGACAGGGGGGAGGGAGACCCAGTACTTC; CDR3 protein: CASSSTGGRETQYF
clone size: many; V gene: TRBV29-1; J gene: TRBJ1-1; D gene: TRBD1; CDR3 DNA: TGCAGCGTTGTGAGGACAGGGAACACTGAAGCTTTCTTT; CDR3 protein: CSVVRTGNTEAFF
clone size: -; V gene: TRBV12-3/TRBV12-4; J gene: TRBJ1-2; D gene: TRBD1; CDR3 DNA: TGTGCCAGCAGTCGACCAGGGGGGGATGGCTACACCTTC; CDR3 protein: CASSRPGGDGYTF
clone size: many; V gene: TRBV10-3; J gene: TRBJ2-7; D gene: TRBD1; CDR3 DNA: TGTGCCGTGGGACAGGGGTTCGAGCAGTACTTC; CDR3 protein: CAVGQGFEQYF
clone size: -; V gene: TRBV3-1; J gene: TRBJ1-1; D gene: -; CDR3 DNA: TGTGCCAGCAGCGTCCCGGGCCCCCGAGGAGCTGAAGCTTTCTTT; CDR3 protein: CASSVPGPRGAEAFF
clone size: few; V gene: TRBV7-9; J gene: TRBJ2-1; D gene: -; CDR3 DNA: TGTGCCAGCAGCTTAGCGGGTAGCAGGAATGAGCAGTTCTTC; CDR3 protein: CASSLAGSRNEQFF
clone size: few; V gene: TRBV19; J gene: TRBJ2-7; D gene: -; CDR3 DNA: TGTGCCAGTAGTATGGGGTACGAGCAGTACTTC; CDR3 protein: CASSMGYEQYF
clone size: -; V gene: TRBV24-1; J gene: TRBJ1-2; D gene: TRBD1; CDR3 DNA: TGTGCCACCAGTGGGGGACAGAAAGCTAACTATGGCTACACCTTC; CDR3 protein: CATSGGQKANYGYTF
clone size: many; V gene: TRBV3-1; J gene: TRBJ2-7; D gene: -; CDR3 DNA: TGTGCCAGCAGCCAATCCTACGAGCAGTACTTC; CDR3 protein: CASSQSYEQYF
clone size: many; V gene: TRBV7-9; J gene: TRBJ2-1; D gene: -; CDR3 DNA: TGTGCCAGCAGCTTAGGTCACCAGAGCTCCTACAATGAGCAGTTCTTC; CDR3 protein: CASSLGHQSSYNEQFF
clone size: few; V gene: TRBV24-1; J gene: TRBJ2-2; D gene: -; CDR3 DNA: TGTGCCACCAGTGATCCCGGAACAGCGAACACCGGGGAGCTGTTTTTT; CDR3 protein: CATSDPGTANTGELFF
clone size: -; V gene: TRBV4-3; J gene: TRBJ1-3; D gene: -; CDR3 DNA: TGCGCCAGCAGCCAAGACCCCTTGACAGTCTCTAGCTCTGGAAACACCATATATTTT; CDR3 protein: CASSQDPLTVSSSGNTIYF
clone size: few; V gene: TRBV5-1; J gene: TRBJ1-4; D gene: TRBD1; CDR3 DNA: TGCGCCAGCAATACTGGTGCAGGGGGAGATGAAAAACTGTTTTTT; CDR3 protein: CASNTGAGGDEKLFF
clone size: -; V gene: TRBV5-1; J gene: TRBJ2-1; D gene: TRBD1; CDR3 DNA: TGCGCCAGCAGCTTGGAACAGGGGCGCTACAATGAGCAGTTCTTC; CDR3 protein: CASSLEQGRYNEQFF
clone size: many; V gene: TRBV29-1; J gene: TRBJ1-1; D gene: -; CDR3 DNA: TGCAGCGTGGCGGACAGAAAGAACACTGAAGCTTTCTTT; CDR3 protein: CSVADRKNTEAFF
clone size: many; V gene: TRBV5-1; J gene: TRBJ2-3; D gene: -; CDR3 DNA: TGCGCCAGCAGCTTGGTTGGGGGGCCGTCCACAGATACGCAGTATTTT; CDR3 protein: CASSLVGGPSTDTQYF
clone size: -; V gene: TRBV24-1; J gene: TRBJ2-1; D gene: TRBD2; CDR3 DNA: TGTGCCACCAGCCAACTAGCGGGGACCTACAATGAGCAGTTCTTC; CDR3 protein: CATSQLAGTYNEQFF
clone size: few; V gene: TRBV2; J gene: TRBJ2-3; D gene: TRBD1; CDR3 DNA: TGTGCCAGCAGGGTTACAGGGGGGAGCACAGATACGCAGTATTTT; CDR3 protein: CASRVTGGSTDTQYF
clone size: few; V gene: TRBV12-3/TRBV12-4; J gene: TRBJ2-1; D gene: TRBD2; CDR3 DNA: TGTGCCAGCAGCCTGGGGGGGGGGGTCAGCTCCTACAATGAGCAGTTCTTC; CDR3 protein: CASSLGGGVSSYNEQFF
clone size: few; V gene: TRBV29-1; J gene: TRBJ2-5; D gene: TRBD2; CDR3 DNA: TGCAGCGGGGGACTAGCGGGGGGCCAAGAGACCCAGTACTTC; CDR3 protein: CSGGLAGGQETQYF
clone size: many; V gene: TRBV12-3/TRBV12-4; J gene: TRBJ2-5; D gene: TRBD2; CDR3 DNA: TGTGCCAGCAGTCCCGGGACTAGCGGGAGTGAGACCCAGTACTTC; CDR3 protein: CASSPGTSGSETQYF
clone size: many; V gene: TRBV20-1; J gene: TRBJ2-1; D gene: TRBD2; CDR3 DNA: TGCAGTGCTAGACTAGCGGGATCCTCCTACAATGAGCAGTTCTTC; CDR3 protein: CSARLAGSSYNEQFF
clone size: -; V gene: TRBV20-1; J gene: TRBJ2-5; D gene: -; CDR3 DNA: TGCAGTGCTTCCCGCGCAGGGTGGGAGACCCAGTACTTC; CDR3 protein: CSASRAGWETQYF
clone size: -; V gene: TRBV29-1; J gene: TRBJ2-7; D gene: -; CDR3 DNA: TGCAGCGGGGGGGAGGGGGCCCCAGACCTCTACGAGCAGTACTTC; CDR3 protein: CSGGEGAPDLYEQYF